This entry lists 27 T cell receptor beta chains sequenced from one sample in a study of beta chain features in type 1 diabetes. The authors reverse transcribed all of the isolated RNA, so sequencing captured expressed TCRB transcripts. Profiled with immunoSEQ multiplex PCR; TCRdb holds only in-frame clones, not every one. The sample carries roughly 500,000 clones, approximately 30% recorded once. The sequencing input was naive CD4+ T cells from blood. These TCRs come from a man aged 18 to 35 in good health.

V is TRBV27 and J is TRBJ2-1, with D perhaps TRBD1 (6 bases). Germline lookup yields CDR1 MNHEY and CDR2 SMNVEV (reference sequence). V lost 6 bases and J lost 4, with 19 bases in between. The CDR3 loop spans 16 amino acids. The CDR3 sequence: CASREPGVMRYNEQFF. CDR3 bases: TGTGCCAGCAGGGAACCAGGGGTTATGAGATACAATGAGCAGTTCTTC.

The chain carries TRBV6-6 and TRBJ2-5; possibly TRBD1 for D (6 bases). The germline V gene has CDR1 MNHNY and CDR2 SVGAGI (reference sequence). Trimming shortened V by 6 bases and J by 2 bases, and 10 bases separated the two germline ends. The CDR3 extends over 13 amino acids. CDR3 loop: CASREGQQETQYF. DNA for the CDR3: TGTGCCAGCAGAGAAGGACAGCAAGAGACCCAGTACTTC.

V gene TRBV28 combines with J gene TRBJ2-3, with D hard to call. The CDR3 sequence is 10 residues long. From germline, CDR1 is MDHEN and CDR2 SYDVKM. Trimming took off 11 bases at V and 7 bases at J, with 10 bases between the two ends. CDR3 protein: CACGAYTQYF. The CDR3 DNA sequence: TGTGCCTGTGGCGCGTATACGCAGTATTTT.

The rearrangement uses TRBV10-3 and TRBJ1-2; 10 bases fit TRBD1. Germline V CDR1 and CDR2: ENHRY, SYGVKD. V dropped 5 bases and J dropped 8; count of bases not matched to a gene: 5. The CDR3 is 13 residues long. The CDR3 protein is CAISPGQGSGYTF. DNA for the CDR3: TGTGCCATCAGTCCGGGACAGGGGAGCGGCTACACCTTC.

The V call is TRBV7-7, the J call TRBJ2-1, with 7 bases lining up with TRBD2. The CDR3 contains 15 residues. The junction had 4 bases not matched to a gene; V was cut back by 0 bases and J by 5 bases. Germline CDR1 reads SSHAT; CDR2 reads FNYEAQ (reference sequence). The CDR3 sequence is CASSLAGLADNEQFF. CDR3 DNA sequence: TGTGCCAGCAGCTTAGCCGGTCTAGCGGACAATGAGCAGTTCTTC.

CDR3 sequence (DNA): TGTGCCAGCAGGGGGTTGGGCAATCAGCCCCAGCATTTT. It is translated as CASRGLGNQPQHF. This sequence joins TRBV2 and TRBJ1-5, with D unresolved. V was shortened by 6 bases and J by 2 bases, with 8 bases between the two germline ends. This CDR3 region has 13 residues. Per germline, CDR1 SNHLY and CDR2 FYNNEI.

V is TRBV7-9 and J is TRBJ2-1, with 10 bases fitting TRBD1. Germline V gene data show CDR1 as SEHNR and CDR2 as FQNEAQ (reference sequence). J was trimmed by 3 bases and V by 5 bases; bases with no gene match: 4. This CDR3 comprises 15 residues. For the CDR3, the DNA is TGTGCCAGCAGCCTGGGACAGGGGATCTACAATGAGCAGTTCTTC. As protein: CASSLGQGIYNEQFF. The full variable domain, completed using reference TRBV7-9 and TRBJ2-1, is DTGVSQNPRHKITKRGQNVTFRCDPISEHNRLYWYRQTLGQGPEFLTYFQNEAQLEKSRLLSDRFSAERPKGSFSTLEIQRTEQGDSAMYLCASSLGQGIYNEQFFGPGTRLTVL.

This clone showed up just a few times. The chain links TRBV11-2 to TRBJ2-6, with D unclear. CDR1 SGHAT and CDR2 FQNNGV come from the germline V gene. The CDR3 length is 17 residues. The ends were cut back, 4 bases at V and 0 bases at J, with 13 bases in the middle. In DNA form, the CDR3 reads TGTGCCAGCAGCTCCTCGATGTCCCTCTCTGGGGCCAACGTCCTGACTTTC. It translates to CASSSSMSLSGANVLTF.

This clone was counted only a few times. This rearrangement joins TRBV9 to TRBJ1-1; TRBD1 matches at 7 bases. The germline gives CDR1 SGDLS, CDR2 YYNGEE. This CDR3 comprises 13 residues. The ends lost 4 bases at V and 11 bases at J; junction bases unmatched: 11. CDR3 sequence: CASSQRETGLAFF. The DNA of the CDR3 is TGTGCCAGCAGCCAGCGCGAGACAGGGCTGGCTTTCTTT. Based on the CDR3 plus reference TRBV9 and TRBJ1-1, the full variable domain is DSGVTQTPKHLITATGQRVTLRCSPRSGDLSVYWYQQSLDQGLQFLIQYYNGEERAKGNILERFSAQQFPDLHSELNLSSLELGDSALYFCASSQRETGLAFFGQGTRLTVV.

This clone was found a few times. J is TRBJ1-2 and V is TRBV20-1, with a possible D match to TRBD1 (6 bases). Looked up from germline, CDR1 is DFQATT and CDR2 is SNEGSKA (reference sequence). The V and J ends lost 3 bases and 7 bases respectively, with 9 bases between them. There are 11 residues in the CDR3. The DNA for the CDR3 is TGCAGTGCTAGTTTCAGGGGTGGCTACACCTTC. The encoded protein is CSASFRGGYTF.

The chain employs TRBV30 and TRBJ1-5; 9 bases match TRBD1. V lost 4 bases and J lost 5; bases outside the gene matches: 3. The CDR3 loop spans 13 amino acids. The germline CDR1 and CDR2 sequences are GTSNPN and SVGIG (reference sequence). For the CDR3, the DNA is TGTGCCTGGAACAGACAGGGGGATCAGCCCCAGCATTTT. It encodes CAWNRQGDQPQHF.

The genes are TRBV29-1 and TRBJ1-2; unclear D gene. Per germline, CDR1 SQVTM and CDR2 ANQGSEA. Trimming pared 4 bases from V and 1 base from J, leaving 4 bases between. This CDR3 is built from 11 residues. CDR3: CSVGSNYGYTF. CDR3 nucleotides: TGCAGCGTTGGAAGTAACTATGGCTACACCTTC. Using reference TRBV29-1 and TRBJ1-2 for the parts outside the CDR3, the full variable domain is SAVISQKPSRDICQRGTSLTIQCQVDSQVTMMFWYRQQPGQSLTLIATANQGSEATYESGFVIDKFPISRPNLTFSTLTVSNMSPEDSSIYLCSVGSNYGYTFGSGTRLTVV.

CDR3 coding DNA: TGTGCCAGCAGCTTAGGAGGGACAGGGAGTCGAGATACGCAGTATTTT. It yields the protein CASSLGGTGSRDTQYF. The chain has TRBV7-2 and TRBJ2-3, with 9 bases matching TRBD1. Germline V CDR1 and CDR2: SGHTA, FQGNSA. The CDR3 loop spans 16 amino acids. Trimming cost V 1 base and J 5 bases; bases outside gene matches: 7.

This clone was detected only a few times. Distinct nucleotide sequences in the sample also encode this CDR3. The chain employs TRBV29-1 and TRBJ2-5; 10 nucleotides line up with TRBD1. This CDR3 spans 12 amino acids. V lost 7 bases, J lost 3 bases, and 2 bases stayed unmatched. CDR1 and CDR2 (germline): SQVTM, ANQGSEA. DNA of the CDR3: TGCAGCGGAGGACAGGGGGAAGAGACCCAGTACTTC. Its protein product is CSGGQGEETQYF.

The sample holds a few counts of this clone. This rearrangement joins TRBV7-9 to TRBJ2-1, with a tentative D call TRBD2 (6 bases). V lost 5 bases, J lost 12 bases, and 20 bases lay in between. Germline CDR1 SEHNR, CDR2 FQNEAQ (reference sequence). The CDR3 sequence is 14 residues long. CDR3 nucleotide sequence: TGTGCCAGCAGCCCCCGGTTAGCGGCCCATCGGCAGTTCTTC. Protein product: CASSPRLAAHRQFF.

The gene calls are TRBV9 and TRBJ2-1, with D tentatively TRBD2 (5 bases). The germline gives CDR1 SGDLS, CDR2 YYNGEE. This CDR3 has 16 amino acids. V dropped 3 bases and J dropped 7 bases, with 20 bases sitting between them. The CDR3 is CASSARWAGVGNEQFF. The DNA for the CDR3 is TGTGCCAGCAGCGCCCGCTGGGCGGGCGTTGGTAATGAGCAGTTCTTC. Together with reference TRBV9 and TRBJ2-1, the CDR3 gives the full variable domain: DSGVTQTPKHLITATGQRVTLRCSPRSGDLSVYWYQQSLDQGLQFLIQYYNGEERAKGNILERFSAQQFPDLHSELNLSSLELGDSALYFCASSARWAGVGNEQFFGPGTRLTVL.

J is TRBJ2-2 and V is TRBV4-1; D unresolved. The V and J ends lost 3 bases and 3 bases respectively, with 11 bases between them. Germline CDR1 MGHRA, CDR2 YSYEKL. CDR3 length: 15 amino acids. This CDR3 reads CASSQPDRYTGELFF. CDR3 coding DNA: TGCGCCAGCAGCCAGCCGGACCGATACACCGGGGAGCTGTTTTTT.

The chain recombines TRBV5-4 with TRBJ2-3; 13 bases fit TRBD2. With V trimmed by 3 bases and J by 5 bases, 6 bases remained unmatched. In germline, CDR1 is SGHNT, CDR2 YYREEE (reference sequence). This CDR3 contains 16 residues. The CDR3 DNA sequence: TGTGCCAGCAGCTCTGGACTAGCGGGAGCTGGAGATACGCAGTATTTT. This codes for CASSSGLAGAGDTQYF.

This clone was seen a handful of times. The chain has TRBV29-1 and TRBJ2-5; maybe TRBD1 (5 bases). The CDR3 has 13 amino acids. V lost 7 bases, J lost 0 bases, and 12 bases lay in between. Germline CDR1 is SQVTM and CDR2 is ANQGSEA. DNA for the CDR3: TGCAGCGGCCAAGGGGCAGACCAAGAGACCCAGTACTTC. Its protein is CSGQGADQETQYF. Full variable domain (missing parts from reference TRBV29-1 and TRBJ2-5): SAVISQKPSRDICQRGTSLTIQCQVDSQVTMMFWYRQQPGQSLTLIATANQGSEATYESGFVIDKFPISRPNLTFSTLTVSNMSPEDSSIYLCSGQGADQETQYFGPGTRLLVL.

This clone came up a few times. The V and J genes are TRBV7-2 and TRBJ2-5, with TRBD1 as a possible D gene (5 bases). Germline V lookup: CDR1 SGHTA, CDR2 FQGNSA. The V gene lost 2 bases and the J gene lost 7 bases, with 8 bases spanning the gap. CDR3 length: 12 amino acids. The CDR3 sequence: CASSLFRGTQYF. The CDR3 DNA reads TGTGCCAGCAGCTTATTTAGGGGGACCCAGTACTTC.

The V gene is TRBV7-9, the J gene TRBJ2-7, with 7 bases matching TRBD1. V shed 6 bases, J shed 0 bases, and the junction held 5 bases outside the gene matches. The CDR3 is 14 amino acids. CDR1 is SEHNR and CDR2 is FQNEAQ in the germline V gene (reference sequence). The DNA of the CDR3 is TGTGCCAGCAGGGGCCAGGGGGACTCCTACGAGCAGTACTTC. Encoded protein: CASRGQGDSYEQYF.

This clone has a handful of counts. V usage is TRBV9 and J usage is TRBJ2-2; 7 bases are shared with TRBD1. The CDR3 totals 16 residues. V shed 0 bases and J 0 bases; nucleotides not matched to a gene: 2. The germline CDR1 and CDR2 sequences are SGDLS and YYNGEE. The CDR3 spells CASSVVGQPNTGELFF. Here the CDR3 DNA reads TGTGCCAGCAGCGTAGTGGGACAGCCGAACACCGGGGAGCTGTTTTTT.

The chain uses TRBV21-1 and TRBJ2-7; TRBD1 is the table's D call and was not checked against the DNA. TRBV21-1 counts as a pseudogene. This CDR3 spans 15 amino acids. The CDR3 nucleotides are TGTGCCAGCAGCAAGCCCCACAGGGTTTCCTACGAGCAGTACTTC. Translating it yields CASSKPHRVSYEQYF.

This chain connects TRBV7-8 to TRBJ2-7; perhaps TRBD1 as D (5 bases). The CDR3 totals 14 residues. The germline V gene encodes CDR1 SGHVS and CDR2 FQNEAQ. V gave up 1 base and J gave up 5 bases, with 12 bases separating them. The CDR3 loop is CASSLGSGFDEQYF. The CDR3 coding sequence is TGTGCCAGCAGCTTAGGATCAGGGTTCGACGAGCAGTACTTC.

This clone turned up a few times. This chain joins TRBV29-1 and TRBJ1-1; TRBD1 agrees at 9 bases. This CDR3 spans 13 amino acids. Germline loops: CDR1 SQVTM, CDR2 ANQGSEA. Germline trimming cut 7 bases from V and 6 bases from J; bases unmatched to any gene: 9. The CDR3 DNA is TGCAGCGCCGACAGGGGGTTCCTCGCTGAAGCTTTCTTT. Its translation: CSADRGFLAEAFF.

Details on this clone: Being one base from a much bigger clone, this may be a read error. Other DNA sequences of this sample code for an identical CDR3. J is TRBJ2-3 and V is TRBV9; D not resolved. V lost 4 bases to trimming and J lost 2 bases, with 2 bases between them. The CDR3 runs to 11 residues. Germline loops: CDR1 SGDLS, CDR2 YYNGEE. This chain's CDR3 is CASSYTDTQYF. In DNA, the CDR3 is TGTGCCAGCAGCTACACAGATACGCAGTATTTT.

The rearrangement uses TRBV2 and TRBJ2-1, with 9 bases that match TRBD2. The CDR3 extends over 14 amino acids. J gave up 7 bases and V 6 bases, and 7 bases lay outside the gene matches. Germline lookup yields CDR1 SNHLY and CDR2 FYNNEI. The CDR3, as DNA: TGTGCCAGCAGCGCAACTAGCGGGTTAAATGAGCAGTTCTTC. It translates to CASSATSGLNEQFF.